This T cell receptor beta chain is drawn from a study of T cells in Graves' hyperthyroidism and ophthalmopathy. This clonotype has ten or more counts. CDR3 length: 17 amino acids. Germline V gene sequence: CDR1 SGHRS, CDR2 YFSETQ. Trimming cost V 4 bases and J 0 bases; bases outside gene matches: 12. For the diagnoses, clinical symptoms, serum thyroxine and TRAb, thyroid ultrasound and orbital computed tomography were used. RNA transcripts were the template for amplifying TCR beta CDR3 regions. TCR CDR3 regions were first amplified by RT-PCR with HTBI primers. Each CDR3 protein is one row after TCRdb ran MiXCR on the multiplex PCR reads. Here the sample spans a few hundred thousand distinct CDR3 sequences, 46% being singletons.

The V call is TRBV5-1, the J call TRBJ1-1, with 7 positions matching TRBD1. The sequenced sample consisted of peripheral blood or thyroid tissue (not recorded which). The TCR sequence derives from an adult woman with Graves' disease, either hyperthyroidism or ophthalmopathy (not recorded which). CDR3 region: CASSPPGQTTLNTEAFF. The CDR3 bases are TGCGCCAGCAGCCCACCGGGACAGACAACTCTGAACACTGAAGCTTTCTTT.